One and the same sample provided the 20 T cell receptor beta chains below, sequenced in a study of T cell responses to AZD1222 COVID-19 vaccine. Libraries were prepared by immunoSEQ multiplex PCR; TCRdb keeps only in-frame clonotypes and omits some of them. The data contain roughly 120,000 clones, 85% to 90% of them seen just once; the ten biggest clones take up 3.5%. The source was peripheral blood, collected 28 days after the second AZD1222 dose. The receptor source for this set is an adult who received the AZD1222 COVID-19 vaccine.

V gene TRBV5-1 combines with J gene TRBJ1-2; TRBD1 matches 8 bases. The CDR3 runs to 15 residues. CDR1 and CDR2 (germline): SGHRS, YFSETQ. V lost 4 bases, J lost 4 bases, and 9 bases stayed unmatched. The CDR3 DNA reads as TGCGCCAGCAGCCCCGGACAGGGAAATGTCTATGGCTACACCTTC. Protein: CASSPGQGNVYGYTF. The variable domain in full, with the rest retrieved from reference TRBV5-1 and TRBJ1-2, is KAGVTQTPRYLIKTRGQQVTLSCSPISGHRSVSWYQQTPGQGLQFLFEYFSETQRNKGNFPGRFSGRQFSNSRSEMNVSTLELGDSALYLCASSPGQGNVYGYTFGSGTRLTVV.

The V gene is TRBV28, the J gene TRBJ2-1, with D tentatively TRBD1 or TRBD2 (5 bases each). V was cut by 2 bases and J by 10 bases, with 9 bases left in between. Germline V gene lookup returns CDR1 MDHEN and CDR2 SYDVKM. This CDR3 has 12 amino acids. The CDR3 nucleotides are TGTGCCAGCAGTTTAAGTGGGACCGAGCAGTTCTTC. Protein sequence: CASSLSGTEQFF.

This clone was picked up a small number of times. The chain links TRBV3-1 (or the pseudogene TRBV3-2) to TRBJ1-1; 7 bases fit TRBD1. With 8 bases clipped from V and 1 base from J, the junction kept 4 bases outside the gene matches. The CDR3 runs 13 residues. The germline gives CDR1 LGHDT, CDR2 YNNKEL (reference sequence). This CDR3 is CASGQASNTEAFF. The CDR3 DNA is TGTGCCAGCGGACAGGCGTCGAACACTGAAGCTTTCTTT.

The rearrangement joins TRBV9 to TRBJ2-7; D is perhaps TRBD1 (6 bases). The CDR3 runs to 16 residues. Trimming pared 4 bases from V and 8 bases from J, leaving 25 bases between. The V gene's germline CDR1 is SGDLS and CDR2 YYNGEE. The CDR3 DNA sequence: TGTGCCAGCAGCTACGACCCAGGGGTGAGCAGTGGCCAGCAGTACTTC. Its translation is CASSYDPGVSSGQQYF.

The J gene is TRBJ2-7, the V gene TRBV27; D might be TRBD2 (6 bases). V lost 2 bases and J 3 bases, leaving 8 bases between the germline ends. Germline loops: CDR1 MNHEY, CDR2 SMNVEV (reference sequence). The CDR3 sequence is 13 residues long. The CDR3 DNA follows: TGTGCCAGCAGTTTAGGGGGGTTCTACGAGCAGTACTTC. Residues: CASSLGGFYEQYF.

This sequence joins TRBV27 and TRBJ2-7; the D gene is possibly TRBD1 (6 bases). The CDR3 spans 13 residues. The germline V gene has CDR1 MNHEY and CDR2 SMNVEV (reference sequence). Trimming left V 2 bases short and J 2 bases short, with 7 bases between. CDR3 sequence: CASSLEGAYEQYF. The CDR3 DNA follows: TGTGCCAGCAGTTTAGAGGGGGCCTACGAGCAGTACTTC.

The chain combines TRBV6-2 or TRBV6-3 with TRBJ2-7; D might be TRBD1 (6 bases). V shed 2 bases and J shed 1 base, with 9 bases lying between them. CDR1 and CDR2 (germline): MNHEY, SVGEGT. The CDR3 is made up of 14 amino acids. The CDR3 sequence: CASSYEQGSYEQYF. CDR3 in DNA: TGTGCCAGCAGTTACGAACAGGGATCCTACGAGCAGTACTTC.

This chain links TRBV6-5 with TRBJ1-5; TRBD1 aligns across 7 bases. The trim removed 7 bases at V and 4 bases at J, leaving 10 bases unmatched. Germline CDR1 MNHEY, CDR2 SVGAGI. The CDR3 loop spans 15 amino acids. The CDR3 protein is CASIPGTVLNQPQHF. Here the CDR3 DNA reads TGTGCCAGCATTCCCGGGACAGTCCTAAATCAGCCCCAGCATTTT.

CDR3 DNA: TGTGCCAGCAGCTTATCCCCCGACGAAAAACTGTTTTTT. The encoded protein is CASSLSPDEKLFF. The gene calls are TRBV11-2 and TRBJ1-4; D gene uncertain. This CDR3 contains 13 residues. Germline V lookup: CDR1 SGHAT, CDR2 FQNNGV. V lost 2 bases to trimming and J lost 8 bases, with 9 bases between them.

The V and J genes are TRBV7-2 and TRBJ1-2, with D unresolved. The CDR3 sequence is 12 residues long. V lost 3 bases, J lost 8 bases, and 10 bases lay in between. Looked up from germline, CDR1 is SGHTA and CDR2 is FQGNSA. The chain's CDR3 is CASSFNQEGYTF. CDR3 in DNA: TGTGCCAGCAGCTTTAACCAGGAGGGCTACACCTTC.

The V call is TRBV4-3, the J call TRBJ1-4; no firm D call. The CDR3 is 15 amino acids. V was trimmed by 0 bases and J by 4 bases, leaving 9 bases between them. The germline V gene encodes CDR1 LGHNA and CDR2 YSLEER. In nucleotides, the CDR3 is TGCGCCAGCAGCCAAGATGGCAGGAATAATGAAAAACTGTTTTTT. This sequence encodes CASSQDGRNNEKLFF.

This chain links TRBV12-5 with TRBJ1-1; tentatively, D is TRBD1 (5 bases). Trimming took off 6 bases at V and 1 base at J, with 15 bases between the two ends. This CDR3 is 15 amino acids long. Per germline, CDR1 LGHNT and CDR2 FRNRAP. The CDR3 spells CASGKGSIKNTEAFF. The CDR3 DNA reads as TGTGCTAGTGGCAAGGGGTCTATTAAGAACACTGAAGCTTTCTTT.

The sample holds one count of this clone. The same CDR3 arises from other DNA sequences in this sample as well. The rearrangement uses TRBV6-5 and TRBJ1-3; D possibly corresponds to TRBD1 (5 bases). Trimming removed 2 bases from V and 3 bases from J, with 8 bases in between. The CDR3 has 14 residues. Germline values: CDR1 MNHEY, CDR2 SVGAGI. CDR3 coding DNA: TGTGCCAGCAGTTACGGGGGTAGTGGAAACACCATATATTTT. Translated: CASSYGGSGNTIYF.

The chain couples TRBV30 to TRBJ2-1; D is ambiguous. This CDR3 is 13 amino acids long. Deletions cut 2 bases from V and 6 bases from J, with 11 bases between. Germline-derived CDR1 and CDR2 are GTSNPN and SVGIG (reference sequence). Here the CDR3 reads CAWSLGQVNEQFF. In DNA form, the CDR3 reads TGTGCCTGGAGTTTGGGTCAGGTCAATGAGCAGTTCTTC. Together with reference TRBV30 and TRBJ2-1, the CDR3 gives the full variable domain: SQTIHQWPATLVQPVGSPLSLECTVEGTSNPNLYWYRQAAGRGLQLLFYSVGIGQISSEVPQNLSASRPQDRQFILSSKKLLLSDSGFYLCAWSLGQVNEQFFGPGTRLTVL.

This clone was seen a single time. The rearrangement joins TRBV3-1 (or the pseudogene TRBV3-2) to TRBJ1-2; D possibly corresponds to TRBD1 (5 bases). The V and J ends lost 4 bases and 3 bases respectively, with 24 bases between them. Germline loops: CDR1 LGHDT, CDR2 YNNKEL (reference sequence). This CDR3 is built from 18 residues. In DNA form, the CDR3 reads TGTGCCAGCAGCCTTCCCGGCCAGGGTGGTCGGCGGGACTATGGCTACACCTTC. This gives the protein CASSLPGQGGRRDYGYTF.

This clone has just one count. CDR3 DNA: TGTGCCAGCAGAGAGACAGGGAGGAGCAATCAGCCCCAGCATTTT. Translating it yields CASRETGRSNQPQHF. The chain uses TRBV6-5 and TRBJ1-5; TRBD1 aligns across 7 bases. This CDR3 contains 15 residues. J gave up 1 base and V 6 bases, and 6 bases lay outside the gene matches. Germline loops: CDR1 MNHEY, CDR2 SVGAGI.

The chain links TRBV30 to TRBJ2-1; 8 nucleotides agree with TRBD1. J gave up 9 bases and V 2 bases, and 6 bases lay outside the gene matches. Germline CDR1 is GTSNPN and CDR2 is SVGIG (reference sequence). This CDR3 comprises 13 residues. DNA for the CDR3: TGTGCCTGGAGTCCCAACAGGGGGGCTGAGCAGTTCTTC. Translating it yields CAWSPNRGAEQFF.

The V gene is TRBV27, the J gene TRBJ2-3; tentatively, D is TRBD2 (5 bases). This CDR3 is built from 14 residues. V was pared by 3 bases and J by 1 base, with 8 bases between. The germline gives CDR1 MNHEY, CDR2 SMNVEV (reference sequence). The CDR3 DNA reads TGTGCCAGCAGTTTCGACGGGGGCACAGATACGCAGTATTTT. Encoded protein: CASSFDGGTDTQYF.

The V and J genes are TRBV30 and TRBJ1-6; D possibly corresponds to TRBD1 (6 bases). V lost 5 bases to trimming and J lost 8 bases, with 10 bases between them. The CDR3 has 12 residues. Germline values: CDR1 GTSNPN, CDR2 SVGIG (reference sequence). This CDR3 reads CAWGQSYSPLHF. CDR3 DNA: TGTGCCTGGGGACAGTCGTATTCACCCCTCCACTTT.

The chain carries TRBV7-6 and TRBJ2-5; 7 bases map to TRBD2. V dropped 2 bases and J dropped 5; count of bases not matched to a gene: 8. CDR3 length: 15 residues. CDR1 is SGHVS, CDR2 FNYEAQ, per germline. The CDR3 sequence is CASSLLAGELETQYF. The CDR3 DNA follows: TGTGCCAGCAGCTTACTGGCGGGGGAGTTGGAGACCCAGTACTTC. Full variable domain (rest looked up from reference TRBV7-6 and TRBJ2-5): GAGVSQSPRYKVTKRGQDVALRCDPISGHVSLYWYRQALGQGPEFLTYFNYEAQQDKSGLPNDRFSAERPEGSISTLTIQRTEQRDSAMYRCASSLLAGELETQYFGPGTRLLVL.